This is a list of T cell receptor beta chains from one sample in a study of OX40 agonist ivuxolimab in advanced cancers. Generated by immunoSEQ multiplex PCR, the TCRdb table keeps only in-frame clones and is missing some. This sample yields 70,000 to 90,000 clones, of which approximately 87% are seen a single time; under 8.5% belongs to the top ten. The sequences come from CD4+ or CD8+ T cells sorted from blood, collected in a trial of the OX40 agonist ivuxolimab. The receptor source for this set is an adult with an advanced solid tumor such as melanoma, head and neck, liver or kidney cancer. Each CDR3 is given with its conserved first and last residue. A D gene is named only where the DNA matches it firmly. A clone size is listed for some rows: how often the clone was seen (once, few, many), or a class if it is expanded.

abundance	j_gene	v_gene	d_gene	CDR3nt	CDR3aa
.	TRBJ2-3	TRBV11-2	.	TGTGCCAGCAGCATAGGGTTTACAGATACGCAGTATTTT	CASSIGFTDTQYF
.	TRBJ2-7	TRBV5-4	.	TGTGCCAGCAGCTTTGGGACTGCGCAGGCCGACGAGCAGTACTTC	CASSFGTAQADEQYF
.	TRBJ1-4	TRBV7-6	.	TGTGCCAGCAGCAAAGCTGCAGGAGATGAAAAACTGTTTTTT	CASSKAAGDEKLFF
.	TRBJ2-3	TRBV7-3	.	TGTGCCAGCAGCTTAATTGGGTCAGATACGCAGTATTTT	CASSLIGSDTQYF
few	TRBJ2-3	TRBV10-3	TRBD2	TGTGCCATCAGTGAACTAGCGGGAGCAGATACGCAGTATTTT	CAISELAGADTQYF
.	TRBJ1-1	TRBV13	.	TGTGCCAGCACCCCGACTTGGGGCGGGAGCACTGAAGCTTTCTTT	CASTPTWGGSTEAFF
.	TRBJ1-6	TRBV16	TRBD1	TGTGCCAGCAGCCAAATCGACAGGGATCACTCACCCCTCCACTTT	CASSQIDRDHSPLHF
.	TRBJ1-1	TRBV18	.	TGTGCCAGCTCACCACGTCGGCCATATGAAGCTTTCTTT	CASSPRRPYEAFF
.	TRBJ2-7	TRBV28	.	TGTGCCAGCAGTACGCCCAGTCTAGCTGTTATAGGCGAGCAGTACTTC	CASSTPSLAVIGEQYF
.	TRBJ1-2	TRBV13	TRBD1	TGTGCCAGCAGCTCGGGACAGGGGGGGGACTATGGCTACACCTTC	CASSSGQGGDYGYTF
.	TRBJ1-5	TRBV6-6	TRBD1	TGTGCCAGCAGTTACTTAGGAGACAGGGGCAATCAGCCCCAGCATTTT	CASSYLGDRGNQPQHF
.	TRBJ1-4	TRBV10-2	.	TGCGCCAGCAGTGAGACAGGGACTGAAAAACTGTTTTTT	CASSETGTEKLFF
.	TRBJ2-6	TRBV7-8	TRBD1	TGTGCCAGCAGCCCCAGGGACAGGGGCTCTGGGGCCAACGTCCTGACTTTC	CASSPRDRGSGANVLTF
.	TRBJ2-3	TRBV13	.	TGTGCCAGCAGCTACCAGGGCCCGGGGGCCACAGATACGCAGTATTTT	CASSYQGPGATDTQYF
once	TRBJ2-5	TRBV4-3	TRBD1	TGCGCCAGCAGCCAAGGACAGGGTGGGGTGACCCAGTACTTC	CASSQGQGGVTQYF
few	TRBJ1-6	TRBV28	TRBD1	TGTGCCAGCAGCCAGACAGGGGTGACACCCCTCCACTTT	CASSQTGVTPLHF
.	TRBJ2-2	TRBV2	TRBD1	TGTGCCACCACCGGGACAGCGAACACCGGGGAGCTGTTTTTT	CATTGTANTGELFF
.	TRBJ1-5	TRBV6-6	.	TGTGCCAGCAGTAAGGACGGAGTCTATCAGCCCCAGCATTTT	CASSKDGVYQPQHF
few	TRBJ1-3	TRBV7-2	.	TGTGCCAGCAGCTTAGGAGGAGGCCGAAACACCATATATTTT	CASSLGGGRNTIYF
.	TRBJ2-7	TRBV2	.	TGTGCCAGCTCCGGGACTCCCTCCTACGAGCAGTACTTC	CASSGTPSYEQYF
.	TRBJ1-1	TRBV7-2	TRBD1	TGTGCCAGCAGCCGAACCGGGACAGGGGGCGCAGGGACTGAAGCTTTCTTT	CASSRTGTGGAGTEAFF
.	TRBJ2-2	TRBV7-8	.	TGTGCCAGCAGGTTGACAAACGCGAACACCGGGGAGCTGTTTTTT	CASRLTNANTGELFF
.	TRBJ1-1	TRBV28	.	TGTGCCAGCAGAAATACAGGGTTGACTGAAGCTTTCTTT	CASRNTGLTEAFF
.	TRBJ2-5	TRBV5-1	TRBD1	TGCGCCAGCAGCGCACAGGGACAGGGGTTTGAGACCCAGTACTTC	CASSAQGQGFETQYF
.	TRBJ1-2	TRBV7-9	.	TGTGCCAGCAGCTTAGCAGACAGGCCCACCCTGTATGGCTACACCTTC	CASSLADRPTLYGYTF
.	TRBJ2-2	TRBV10-2	.	TGCGCCAGCAGTGAAGTGGGTAGTACCGGGGAGCTGTTTTTT	CASSEVGSTGELFF
.	TRBJ1-2	TRBV27	.	TGTGCCAGCAGTCCGACAGGTTTTGGCTACACCTTC	CASSPTGFGYTF
.	TRBJ2-5	TRBV5-6	.	TGTGCCAGCAGCCCCGCGGGCCGTATGGGAGAGACCCAGTACTTC	CASSPAGRMGETQYF
.	TRBJ2-7	TRBV27	TRBD1	TGTGCCAGCAGTTATAACGGACAGGCCTCCTACGAGCAGTACTTC	CASSYNGQASYEQYF
.	TRBJ2-1	TRBV5-5	.	TGTGCCAGCAGCTTGGACGGGGCCCCTTACAATGAGCAGTTCTTC	CASSLDGAPYNEQFF
.	TRBJ1-2	TRBV6-5	.	TGTGCCAGCAACGGAGGCGGCACCGGGTACTATGGCTACACCTTC	CASNGGGTGYYGYTF
.	TRBJ2-5	TRBV9	TRBD2	TGTGCCAGCAGCGTAGGGCCAACGGGGGGGATCCAAGAGACCCAGTACTTC	CASSVGPTGGIQETQYF
.	TRBJ2-2	TRBV15	TRBD2	TGTGCCACCAGCAGGGGACTAGCGGGGGTGGGCACCGGGGAGCTGTTTTTT	CATSRGLAGVGTGELFF